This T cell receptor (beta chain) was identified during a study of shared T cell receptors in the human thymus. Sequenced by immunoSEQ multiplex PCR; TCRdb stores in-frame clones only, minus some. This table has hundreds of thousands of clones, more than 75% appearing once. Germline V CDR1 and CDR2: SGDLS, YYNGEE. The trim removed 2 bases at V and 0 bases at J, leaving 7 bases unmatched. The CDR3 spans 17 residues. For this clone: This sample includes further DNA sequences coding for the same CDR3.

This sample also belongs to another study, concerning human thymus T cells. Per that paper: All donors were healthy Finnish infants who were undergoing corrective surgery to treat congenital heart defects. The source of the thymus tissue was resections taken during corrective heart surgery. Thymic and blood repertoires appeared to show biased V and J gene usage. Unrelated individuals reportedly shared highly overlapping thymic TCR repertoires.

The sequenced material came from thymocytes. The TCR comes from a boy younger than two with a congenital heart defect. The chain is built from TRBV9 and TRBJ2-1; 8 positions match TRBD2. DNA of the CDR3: TGTGCCAGCAGCGTCCGAACAAGCGGGAGCTCCTACAATGAGCAGTTCTTC. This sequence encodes CASSVRTSGSSYNEQFF.